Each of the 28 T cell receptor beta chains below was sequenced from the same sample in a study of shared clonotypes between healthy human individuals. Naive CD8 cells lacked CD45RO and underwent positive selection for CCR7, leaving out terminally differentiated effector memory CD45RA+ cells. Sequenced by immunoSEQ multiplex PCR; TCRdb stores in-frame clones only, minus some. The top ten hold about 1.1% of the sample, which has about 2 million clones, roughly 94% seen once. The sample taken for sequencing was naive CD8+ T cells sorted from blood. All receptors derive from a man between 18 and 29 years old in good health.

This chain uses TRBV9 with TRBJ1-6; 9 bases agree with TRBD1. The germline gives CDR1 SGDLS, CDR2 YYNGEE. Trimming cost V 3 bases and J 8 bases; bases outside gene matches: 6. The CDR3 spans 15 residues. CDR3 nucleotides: TGTGCCAGCAGCGCGGATGGGACAGGGTATTCACCCCTCCACTTT. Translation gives CASSADGTGYSPLHF.

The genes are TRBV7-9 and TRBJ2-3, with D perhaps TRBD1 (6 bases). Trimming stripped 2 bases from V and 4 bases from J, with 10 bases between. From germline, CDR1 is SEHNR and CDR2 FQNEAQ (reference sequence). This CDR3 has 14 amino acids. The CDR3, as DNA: TGTGCCAGCAGCTTAAGTTACAGGGCAGATACGCAGTATTTT. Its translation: CASSLSYRADTQYF.

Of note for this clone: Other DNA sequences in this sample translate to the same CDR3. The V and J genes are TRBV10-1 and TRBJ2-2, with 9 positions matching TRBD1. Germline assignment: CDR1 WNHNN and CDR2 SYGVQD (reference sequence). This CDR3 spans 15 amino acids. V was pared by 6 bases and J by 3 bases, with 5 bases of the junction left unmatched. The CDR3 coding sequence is TGCGCCAGCAGCCCGGGACAGGGTTACACCGGGGAGCTGTTTTTT. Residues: CASSPGQGYTGELFF.

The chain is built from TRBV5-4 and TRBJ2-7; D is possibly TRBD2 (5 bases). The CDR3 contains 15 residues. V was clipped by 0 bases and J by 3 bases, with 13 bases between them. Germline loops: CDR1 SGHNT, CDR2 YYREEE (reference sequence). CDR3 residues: CASSLGREGGYEQYF. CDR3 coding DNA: TGTGCCAGCAGCTTGGGACGAGAGGGTGGCTACGAGCAGTACTTC.

CDR3 sequence: CASISDKVSFNTGELFF. The CDR3 region has the DNA TGCGCCAGCATATCCGATAAGGTTAGTTTCAACACCGGGGAGCTGTTTTTT. The V and J genes are TRBV5-1 and TRBJ2-2; no clear D. The CDR3 is 17 amino acids. CDR1 and CDR2 from the germline V gene are SGHRS and YFSETQ. Trimming stripped 6 bases from V and 2 bases from J, with 20 bases between.

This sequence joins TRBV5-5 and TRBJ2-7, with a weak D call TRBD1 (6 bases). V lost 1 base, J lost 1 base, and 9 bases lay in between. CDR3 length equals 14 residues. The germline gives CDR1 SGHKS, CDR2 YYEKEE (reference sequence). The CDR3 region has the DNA TGTGCCAGCAGCTTGCTCAGGGGTTCCTACGAGCAGTACTTC. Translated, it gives CASSLLRGSYEQYF. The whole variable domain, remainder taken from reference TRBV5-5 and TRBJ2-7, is DAGVTQSPTHLIKTRGQQVTLRCSPISGHKSVSWYQQVLGQGPQFIFQYYEKEERGRGNFPDRFSARQFPNYSSELNVNALLLGDSALYLCASSLLRGSYEQYFGPGTRLTVT.

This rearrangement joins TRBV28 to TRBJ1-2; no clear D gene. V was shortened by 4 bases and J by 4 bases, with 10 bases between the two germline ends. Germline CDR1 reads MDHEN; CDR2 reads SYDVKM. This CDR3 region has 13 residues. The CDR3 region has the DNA TGTGCCAGCAGTTGGACGGGGAGCTATGGCTACACCTTC. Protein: CASSWTGSYGYTF.

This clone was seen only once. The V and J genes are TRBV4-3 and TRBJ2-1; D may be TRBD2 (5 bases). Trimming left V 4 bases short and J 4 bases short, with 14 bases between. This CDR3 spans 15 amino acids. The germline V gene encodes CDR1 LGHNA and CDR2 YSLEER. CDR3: CASSPVEERYNEQFF. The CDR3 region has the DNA TGCGCCAGCAGCCCGGTGGAGGAACGGTACAATGAGCAGTTCTTC.

The CDR3 bases are TGTGCCAGTAGTATTACTAGCGGGAATACCTACGAGCAGTACTTC. This translates into CASSITSGNTYEQYF. The rearrangement joins TRBV19 to TRBJ2-7; TRBD2 agrees at 10 bases. The CDR3 covers 15 residues. CDR1 is LNHDA and CDR2 is SQIVND in the germline V gene (reference sequence). The trim removed 3 bases at V and 2 bases at J, leaving 4 bases unmatched.

The CDR3 region is CASITTEGRTEAFF. The CDR3 DNA reads TGTGCCAGTATCACTACAGAGGGTCGGACTGAAGCTTTCTTT. J is TRBJ1-1 and V is TRBV19; no clear D gene. The CDR3 contains 14 residues. Looked up from germline, CDR1 is LNHDA and CDR2 is SQIVND (reference sequence). V lost 7 bases, J lost 5 bases, and 17 bases lay in between.

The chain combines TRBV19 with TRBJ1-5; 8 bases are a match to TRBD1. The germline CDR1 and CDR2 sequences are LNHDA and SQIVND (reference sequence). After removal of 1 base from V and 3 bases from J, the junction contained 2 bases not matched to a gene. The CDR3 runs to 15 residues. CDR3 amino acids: CASSIGTGLNQPQHF. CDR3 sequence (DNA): TGTGCCAGTAGTATAGGGACAGGGCTCAATCAGCCCCAGCATTTT.

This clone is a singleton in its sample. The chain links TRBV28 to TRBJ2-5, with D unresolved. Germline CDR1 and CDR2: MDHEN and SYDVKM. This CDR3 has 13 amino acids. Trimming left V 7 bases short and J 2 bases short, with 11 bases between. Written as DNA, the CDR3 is TGTGCCAGCAAGGCAGGAATTCAAGAGACCCAGTACTTC. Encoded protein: CASKAGIQETQYF.

CDR3 in DNA: TGTGCCTGGAGCGGGGGGCTCGATGGCTACACCTTC. Its translation is CAWSGGLDGYTF. The chain couples TRBV30 to TRBJ1-2; weak D call: TRBD1 (6 bases). Trimming left V 3 bases short and J 6 bases short, with 11 bases between. This CDR3 has 12 residues. The germline gives CDR1 GTSNPN, CDR2 SVGIG (reference sequence).

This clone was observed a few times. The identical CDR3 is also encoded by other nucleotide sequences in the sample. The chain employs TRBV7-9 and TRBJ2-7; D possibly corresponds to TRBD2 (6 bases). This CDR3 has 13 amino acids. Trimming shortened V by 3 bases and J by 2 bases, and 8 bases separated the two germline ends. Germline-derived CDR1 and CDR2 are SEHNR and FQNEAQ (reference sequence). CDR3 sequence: CASSLGEAYEQYF. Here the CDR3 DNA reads TGTGCCAGCAGCTTGGGGGAGGCCTACGAGCAGTACTTC.

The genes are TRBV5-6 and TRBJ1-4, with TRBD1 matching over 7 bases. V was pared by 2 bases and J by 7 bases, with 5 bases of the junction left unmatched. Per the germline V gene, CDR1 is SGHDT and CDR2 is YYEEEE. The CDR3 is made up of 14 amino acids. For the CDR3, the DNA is TGTGCCAGCAGCTTCTTGGGACAGATTGAAAAACTGTTTTTT. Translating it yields CASSFLGQIEKLFF.

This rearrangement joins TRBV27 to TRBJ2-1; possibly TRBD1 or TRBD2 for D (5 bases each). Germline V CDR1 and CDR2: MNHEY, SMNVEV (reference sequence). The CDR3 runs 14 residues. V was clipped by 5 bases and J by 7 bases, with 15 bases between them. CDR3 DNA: TGTGCCAGCAGTAGCCCGGGACGGACGAATGAGCAGTTCTTC. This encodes CASSSPGRTNEQFF.

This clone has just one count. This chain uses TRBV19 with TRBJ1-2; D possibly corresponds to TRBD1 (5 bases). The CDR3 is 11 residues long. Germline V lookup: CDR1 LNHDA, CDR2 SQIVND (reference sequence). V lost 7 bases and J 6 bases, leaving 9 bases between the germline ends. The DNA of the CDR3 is TGTGCCAGTAAATTGGGGGATGGCTACACCTTC. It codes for CASKLGDGYTF. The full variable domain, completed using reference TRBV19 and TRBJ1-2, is DGGITQSPKYLFRKEGQNVTLSCEQNLNHDAMYWYRQDPGQGLRLIYYSQIVNDFQKGDIAEGYSVSREKKESFPLTVTSAQKNPTAFYLCASKLGDGYTFGSGTRLTVV.

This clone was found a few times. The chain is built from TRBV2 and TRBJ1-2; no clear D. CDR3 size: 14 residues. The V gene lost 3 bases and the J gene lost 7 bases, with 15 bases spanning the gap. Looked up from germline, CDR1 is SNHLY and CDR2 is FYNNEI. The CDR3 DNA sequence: TGTGCCAGCAGTGAGACGATCTCCTATGGTGGCTACACCTTC. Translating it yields CASSETISYGGYTF.

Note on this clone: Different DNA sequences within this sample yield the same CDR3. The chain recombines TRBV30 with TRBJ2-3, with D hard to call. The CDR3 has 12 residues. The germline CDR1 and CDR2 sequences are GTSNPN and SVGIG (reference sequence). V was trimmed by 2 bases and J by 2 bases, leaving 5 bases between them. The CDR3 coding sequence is TGTGCCTGGAGTATTTCCACAGATACGCAGTATTTT. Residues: CAWSISTDTQYF.

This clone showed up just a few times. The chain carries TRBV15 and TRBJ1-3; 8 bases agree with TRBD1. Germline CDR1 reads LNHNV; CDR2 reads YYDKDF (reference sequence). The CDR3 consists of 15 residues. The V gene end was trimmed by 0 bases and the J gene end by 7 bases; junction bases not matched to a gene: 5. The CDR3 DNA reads TGTGCCACCAGCAGAGATGACAGGGGTAGTAACACCATATATTTT. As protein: CATSRDDRGSNTIYF.

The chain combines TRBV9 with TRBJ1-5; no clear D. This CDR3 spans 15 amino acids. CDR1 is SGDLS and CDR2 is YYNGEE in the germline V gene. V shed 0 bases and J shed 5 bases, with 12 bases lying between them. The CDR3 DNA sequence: TGTGCCAGCAGCGTAGACGGGAGACGGGATCAGCCCCAGCATTTT. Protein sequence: CASSVDGRRDQPQHF.

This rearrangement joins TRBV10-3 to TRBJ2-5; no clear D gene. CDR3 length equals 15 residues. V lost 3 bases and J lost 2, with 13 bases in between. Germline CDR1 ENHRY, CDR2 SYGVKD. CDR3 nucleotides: TGTGCCATCAGTGACGGCAGCTTAACACAAGAGACCCAGTACTTC. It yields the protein CAISDGSLTQETQYF.

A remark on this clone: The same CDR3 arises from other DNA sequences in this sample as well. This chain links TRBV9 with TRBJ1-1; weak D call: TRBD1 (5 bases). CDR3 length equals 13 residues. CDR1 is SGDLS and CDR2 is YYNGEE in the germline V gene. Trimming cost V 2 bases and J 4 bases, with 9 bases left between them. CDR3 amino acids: CASSVQGSTEAFF. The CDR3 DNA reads TGTGCCAGCAGCGTGCAGGGATCCACTGAAGCTTTCTTT.

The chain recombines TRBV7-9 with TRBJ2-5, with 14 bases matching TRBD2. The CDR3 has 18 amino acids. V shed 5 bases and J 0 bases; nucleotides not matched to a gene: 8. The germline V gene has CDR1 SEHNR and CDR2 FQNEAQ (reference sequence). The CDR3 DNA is TGTGCCAGCAGCGCCGGGACTAGCGGGGGAGAGTACCAAGAGACCCAGTACTTC. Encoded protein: CASSAGTSGGEYQETQYF.

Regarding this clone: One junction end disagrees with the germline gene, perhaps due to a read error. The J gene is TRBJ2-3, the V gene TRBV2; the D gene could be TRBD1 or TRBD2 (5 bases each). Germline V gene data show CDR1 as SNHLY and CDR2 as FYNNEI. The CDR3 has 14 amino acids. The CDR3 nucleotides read TGTGCCAGTAGTGACAGAGGGACGCCAGATACGCAGTATTTT. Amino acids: CASSDRGTPDTQYF.

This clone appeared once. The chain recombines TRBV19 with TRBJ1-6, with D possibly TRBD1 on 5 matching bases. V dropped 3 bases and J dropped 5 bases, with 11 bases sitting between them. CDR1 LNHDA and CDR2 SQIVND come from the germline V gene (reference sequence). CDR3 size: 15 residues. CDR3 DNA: TGTGCCAGTAGTATTTTCGGACACGATAATTCACCCCTCCACTTT. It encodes CASSIFGHDNSPLHF.

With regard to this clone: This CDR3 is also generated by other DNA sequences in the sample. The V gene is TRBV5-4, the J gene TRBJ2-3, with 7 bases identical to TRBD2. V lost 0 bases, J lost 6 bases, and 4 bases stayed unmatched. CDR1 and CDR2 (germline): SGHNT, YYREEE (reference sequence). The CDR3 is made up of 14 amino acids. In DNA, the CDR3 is TGTGCCAGCAGCTTGGGCGGGGGTGGTGATACGCAGTATTTT. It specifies CASSLGGGGDTQYF.

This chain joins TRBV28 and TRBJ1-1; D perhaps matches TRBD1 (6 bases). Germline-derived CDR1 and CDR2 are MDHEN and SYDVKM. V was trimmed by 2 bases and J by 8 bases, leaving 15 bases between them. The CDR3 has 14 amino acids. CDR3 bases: TGTGCCAGCAGTTTAAGGGCCCGGGGGCTAGAAGCTTTCTTT. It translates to CASSLRARGLEAFF.